These T cell receptor beta chains were read from a single sample in a study of cytomegalovirus exposure and HLA in healthy donors. Here immunoSEQ multiplex PCR was the method, and the copy in TCRdb shows in-frame clones only, minus some. The table shows about 170,000 clones, with 60% to 80% occurring only once. The sequenced sample consisted of PBMCs. These receptors originate from a woman aged 45-65 years in good health and CMV-seropositive. The CDR3 runs from the conserved cysteine through the conserved F or W. A D gene is named only where the DNA matches it firmly.

j_gene,d_gene,v_gene,CDR3aa
TRBJ1-1,TRBD1,TRBV5-1,CASSPGTGNTEAFF
TRBJ1-2,NA,TRBV10-3,CAISDHQTRANYGYTF
TRBJ2-1,TRBD1,TRBV2,CASSLGQGAYNEQFF
TRBJ2-7,TRBD1,TRBV9,CASSVYGDRLYEQYF
TRBJ1-2,NA,TRBV21-1,CASSKAPGHRPSGYTF
TRBJ1-5,NA,TRBV6-6,CASSYGGVQPQHF
TRBJ2-1,TRBD2,TRBV7-6,CASSLGLAGYNEQFF
TRBJ2-7,NA,TRBV18,CASSPPSSYEQYF
TRBJ2-5,NA,TRBV27,CASSATGIQETQYF
TRBJ2-7,TRBD2,TRBV4-1,CASSRLGLAGGYEQYF
TRBJ2-7,NA,TRBV9,CASSVDTGGPNEQYF
TRBJ2-1,TRBD2,TRBV7-2,CASSYLAGAATEQFF
TRBJ1-4,NA,TRBV2,CASSVFSGSNEKLFF
TRBJ2-5,TRBD2,TRBV7-9,CASSLAAGGQETQYF
TRBJ2-2,NA,TRBV7-8,CASSFAGTADTGELFF
TRBJ2-1,NA,TRBV7-9,CASRGHEQFF
TRBJ2-7,TRBD1,TRBV18,CASSPTTGSPHEQYF
TRBJ1-4,NA,TRBV27,CASSLTVTNEKLFF
TRBJ1-1,TRBD1,TRBV11-2,CASSLRQQGMNTEAFF
TRBJ1-2,TRBD1,TRBV11-2,CASSTGGEGYGYTF
TRBJ2-2,NA,TRBV10-1,CASSVAGSDGELFF
TRBJ1-1,NA,TRBV6-1,CASRRLGGTEAFF
TRBJ2-7,TRBD1,TRBV18,CASSHRDRALYEQYF
TRBJ2-2,NA,TRBV2,CASRGASNTGELFF
TRBJ1-2,NA,TRBV2,CASSESGRVRNGYTF
TRBJ2-3,NA,TRBV27,CASSFSGNPGTQYF
TRBJ1-2,TRBD1,TRBV10-3,CAISVDRIYGYTF
TRBJ1-5,TRBD1,TRBV18,CASSQTGQGVLGNQPQHF
TRBJ2-1,NA,TRBV9,CASSVVGLGDNEQFF
TRBJ2-3,TRBD2,TRBV5-4,CASSLQTTSGGPQYF
TRBJ2-1,NA,TRBV28,CASSPPTYNEQFF
TRBJ1-1,NA,TRBV2,CASSLKSSTEAFF
TRBJ1-1,NA,TRBV4-2,CASSPLEGDGAFF
TRBJ1-6,NA,TRBV6-5,CASSYGGNNSPLHF
TRBJ2-4,TRBD1,TRBV28,CASSSGQRKNIQYF
TRBJ1-6,NA,TRBV27,CASSLTRLNSPLHF
TRBJ1-3,NA,TRBV4-1,CASSQEVTRIGNTIYF
TRBJ1-5,TRBD1,TRBV2,CASSGGQGSNQPQHF
TRBJ2-7,TRBD2,TRBV4-1,CASSQEIGGLASSYEQYF
TRBJ2-7,TRBD1,TRBV28,CASSLGTGREQYF
TRBJ1-2,NA,TRBV27,CASSYRASGGYTF
TRBJ1-1,NA,TRBV6-1,CASSLYSLNTEAFF
TRBJ2-7,NA,TRBV18,CASSPRSRGDSYEQYF
TRBJ1-1,NA,TRBV4-1,CASSQDRVNTEAFF
TRBJ1-1,NA,TRBV4-1,CASSQPGLLYRNTEAFF
TRBJ1-2,NA,TRBV4-3,CASSQLGGIHGYTF
TRBJ2-4,TRBD1,TRBV19,CASSIGGQGQYF
TRBJ2-3,NA,TRBV7-2,CASSRPPADTQYF
TRBJ1-2,TRBD1,TRBV29-1,CSVQQGTYGYTF
TRBJ1-4,NA,TRBV27,CASSLRSATNEKLFF
TRBJ2-5,NA,TRBV5-4,CASSPGSRGETQYF
TRBJ2-5,NA,TRBV28,CASSLPGFRETQYF
TRBJ1-3,NA,TRBV5-1,CASSDTQASGNTIYF